This T cell receptor beta chain was observed in a study of blood T cell repertoires in COVID-19. About the research overall: Sample material is recorded as cDNA or gDNA derived from T cells, B-cell-depleted T cells, or PBMCs.

Individuals aged about 18 to 89 years were recruited from approximately 22 US areas. Participants' own reports of clinical history determined their cohort assignment. In the study's own analysis: Reference gene primer amplification gave estimated nucleated cell counts. Some clones are missing from TCRdb's copy, which holds only in-frame ones; the method was immunoSEQ multiplex PCR. V and J calls and clone size are copied from that table; D and trimming were computed from the DNA. The sample contains roughly 270,000 clones, around 85% of which appear only once. The CDR3 sequence is 14 residues long. V was pared by 6 bases and J by 3 bases, with 3 bases of the junction left unmatched. Germline lookup yields CDR1 MNHEY and CDR2 SVGAGI.

The sample was PBMCs or T cells enriched from blood (not recorded which). This clonotype was sampled from a woman aged 45-65 years who had recovered from COVID-19. The gene calls are TRBV6-5 and TRBJ2-2; 8 bases align to TRBD2. The CDR3 loop is CASSVTSDTGELFF. The CDR3, as DNA: TGTGCCAGCAGCGTGACTAGCGACACCGGGGAGCTGTTTTTT.